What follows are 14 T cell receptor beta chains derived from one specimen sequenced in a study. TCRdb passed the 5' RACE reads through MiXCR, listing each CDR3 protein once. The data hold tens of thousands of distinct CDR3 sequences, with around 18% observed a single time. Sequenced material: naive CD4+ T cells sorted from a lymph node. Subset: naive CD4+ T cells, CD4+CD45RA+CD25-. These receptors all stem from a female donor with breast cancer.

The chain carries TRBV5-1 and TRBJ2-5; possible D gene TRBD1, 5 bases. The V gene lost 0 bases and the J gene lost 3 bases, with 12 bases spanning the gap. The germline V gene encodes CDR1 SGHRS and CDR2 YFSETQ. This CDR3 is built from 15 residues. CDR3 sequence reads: CASSLVVDSKETQYF. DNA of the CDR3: TGCGCCAGCAGCTTGGTGGTTGACAGCAAAGAGACCCAGTACTTC.

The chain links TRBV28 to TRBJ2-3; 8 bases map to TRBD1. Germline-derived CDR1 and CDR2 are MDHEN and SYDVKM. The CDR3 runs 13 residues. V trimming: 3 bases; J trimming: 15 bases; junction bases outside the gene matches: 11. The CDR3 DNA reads TGTGCCAGCAGTTTCCCTGGACAGGGAGGAGATTATTTT. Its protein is CASSFPGQGGDYF. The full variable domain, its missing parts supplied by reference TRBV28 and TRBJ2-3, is DVKVTQSSRYLVKRTGEKVFLECVQDMDHENMFWYRQDPGLGLRLIYFSYDVKMKEKGDIPEGYSVSREKKERFSLILESASTNQTSMYLCASSFPGQGGDYFGPGTRLTVL.

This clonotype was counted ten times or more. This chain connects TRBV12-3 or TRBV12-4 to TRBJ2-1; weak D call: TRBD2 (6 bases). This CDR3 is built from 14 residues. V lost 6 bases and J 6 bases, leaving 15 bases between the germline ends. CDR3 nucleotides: TGTGCCAGCAGGCCACCGGGACTTACCAATGAGCAGTTCTTC. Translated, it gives CASRPPGLTNEQFF.

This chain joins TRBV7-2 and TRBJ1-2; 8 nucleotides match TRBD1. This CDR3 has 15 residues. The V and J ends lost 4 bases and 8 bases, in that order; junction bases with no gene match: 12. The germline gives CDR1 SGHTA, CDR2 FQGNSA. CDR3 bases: TGTGCCAGCAGCTCAGGGGACAGGCCACGTATGGGCTACACCTTC. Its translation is CASSSGDRPRMGYTF.

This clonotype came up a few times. CDR3 bases: TGCGCCAGCAGGGACGTCACAGGACCAGGGGATGAGCAGTTCTTC. Amino acid sequence: CASRDVTGPGDEQFF. The chain joins TRBV5-1 to TRBJ2-1, with D maybe TRBD1 (6 bases). The V gene's germline CDR1 is SGHRS and CDR2 YFSETQ. Trimming stripped 5 bases from V and 8 bases from J, with 20 bases between. This CDR3 is built from 15 residues.

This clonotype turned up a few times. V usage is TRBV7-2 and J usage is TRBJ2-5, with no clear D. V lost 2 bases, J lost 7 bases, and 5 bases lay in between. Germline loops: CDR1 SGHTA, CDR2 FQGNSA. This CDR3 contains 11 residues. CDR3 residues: CASSLLGTQYF. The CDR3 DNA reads TGTGCCAGCAGCTTATTGGGGACCCAGTACTTC.

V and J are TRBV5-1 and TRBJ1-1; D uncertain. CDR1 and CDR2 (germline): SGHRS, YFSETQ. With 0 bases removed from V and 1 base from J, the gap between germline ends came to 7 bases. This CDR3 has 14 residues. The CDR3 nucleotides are TGCGCCAGCAGCTTGGACGCAGCGAACACTGAAGCTTTCTTT. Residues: CASSLDAANTEAFF.

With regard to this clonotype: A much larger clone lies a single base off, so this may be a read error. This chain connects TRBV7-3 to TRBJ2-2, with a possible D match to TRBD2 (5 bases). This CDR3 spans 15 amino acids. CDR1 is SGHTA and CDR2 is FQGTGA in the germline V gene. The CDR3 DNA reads TGTGCCAGCGGCTTAGCAGTTCACGGGGCCGGGGAGCTGTTTTTT. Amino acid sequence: CASGLAVHGAGELFF.

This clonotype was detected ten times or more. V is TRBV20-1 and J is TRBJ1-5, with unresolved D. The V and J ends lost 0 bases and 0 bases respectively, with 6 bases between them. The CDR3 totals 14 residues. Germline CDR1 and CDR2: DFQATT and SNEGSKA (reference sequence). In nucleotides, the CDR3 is TGCAGTGCTAGAGAGGGCGGTAGCAATCAGCCCCAGCATTTT. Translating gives CSAREGGSNQPQHF.

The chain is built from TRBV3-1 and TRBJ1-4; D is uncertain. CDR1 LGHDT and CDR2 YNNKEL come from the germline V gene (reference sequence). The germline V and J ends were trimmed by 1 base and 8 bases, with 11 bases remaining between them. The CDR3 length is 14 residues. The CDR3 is CASSQGTVWEKLFF. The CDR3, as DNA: TGTGCCAGCAGCCAAGGAACAGTGTGGGAAAAACTGTTTTTT.

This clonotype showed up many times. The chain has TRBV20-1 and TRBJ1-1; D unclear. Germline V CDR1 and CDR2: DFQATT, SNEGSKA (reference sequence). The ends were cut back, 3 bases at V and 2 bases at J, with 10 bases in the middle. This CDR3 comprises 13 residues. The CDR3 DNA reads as TGCAGTGCTAGGGATCAGCGAAACACTGAAGCTTTCTTT. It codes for CSARDQRNTEAFF.

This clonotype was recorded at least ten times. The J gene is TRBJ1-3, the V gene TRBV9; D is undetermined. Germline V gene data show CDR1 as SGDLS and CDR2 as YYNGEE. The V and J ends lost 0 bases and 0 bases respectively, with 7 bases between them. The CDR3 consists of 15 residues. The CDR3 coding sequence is TGTGCCAGCAGCGTAGCCGAGAGCTCTGGAAACACCATATATTTT. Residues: CASSVAESSGNTIYF.

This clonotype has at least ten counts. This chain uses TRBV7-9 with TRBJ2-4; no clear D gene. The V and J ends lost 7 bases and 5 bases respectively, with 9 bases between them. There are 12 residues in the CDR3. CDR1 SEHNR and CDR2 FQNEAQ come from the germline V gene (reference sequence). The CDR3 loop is CASTPVENIQYF. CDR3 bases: TGTGCCAGCACCCCGGTCGAAAACATTCAGTACTTC.

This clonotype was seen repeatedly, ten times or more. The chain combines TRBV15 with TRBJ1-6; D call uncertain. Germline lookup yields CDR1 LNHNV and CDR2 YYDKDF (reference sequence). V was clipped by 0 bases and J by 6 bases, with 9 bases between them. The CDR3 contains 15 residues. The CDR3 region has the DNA TGTGCCACCAGCAGAGAACAGAGTATTAATTCACCCCTCCACTTT. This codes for CATSREQSINSPLHF.